This TCR beta chain is from a study of response to subunit inactivated influenza vaccine. The study's findings and limits: New T cells are recruited in small numbers by each seasonal influenza vaccination, according to the authors' suggestion.

TCRdb used MiXCR to reprocess the RT-PCR reads, holding one entry per CDR3 protein. The sample carries about 650,000 distinct CDR3 sequences, about a sixth recorded once. To note about this clonotype: Its antigen is not identified.

The CDR3 contains 15 residues. The chain links TRBV21-1 to TRBJ2-5; TRBD1 is the table's D call, not checked against the DNA. TRBV21-1 is flagged as a pseudogene. The receptor was derived from a man aged 45-60 years who received an inactivated influenza vaccine. Sample: PBMCs from blood, taken 12 days after vaccination. The CDR3 DNA is TGTGCCAGCAGCACTGGGACAGGAAGCCAAGAGACCCAGTACTTC. Its translation: CASSTGTGSQETQYF.